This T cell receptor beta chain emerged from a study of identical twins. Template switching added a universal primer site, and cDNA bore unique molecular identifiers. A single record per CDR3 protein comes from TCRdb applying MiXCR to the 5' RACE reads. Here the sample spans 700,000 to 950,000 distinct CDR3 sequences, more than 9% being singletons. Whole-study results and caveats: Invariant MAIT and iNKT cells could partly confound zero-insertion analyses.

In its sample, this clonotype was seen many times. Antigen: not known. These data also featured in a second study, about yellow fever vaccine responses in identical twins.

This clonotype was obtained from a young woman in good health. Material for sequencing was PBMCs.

The CDR3 bases are TGTGCCAGCAGCTTAATTCCCGATACAGATACGCAGTATTTT. Amino acids: CASSLIPDTDTQYF. The chain carries TRBV7-3 and TRBJ2-3; D not certain. The CDR3 covers 14 residues. Germline V gene sequence: CDR1 SGHTA, CDR2 FQGTGA. The V end was cut by 1 base, the J end by 3 bases, with 8 bases between.